These T cell receptor beta chains were read from a single sample in a study of blood T cell repertoires in COVID-19. Generated by immunoSEQ multiplex PCR, the TCRdb table keeps only in-frame clones and is missing some. The profile covers about 140,000 clones, with less than 80% appearing a single time and around 4.2% taken by the ten largest. The specimen was peripheral blood. These receptors were obtained from a woman aged 80 or over with active or convalescent COVID-19. Each CDR3 is given with its conserved first and last residue. D genes are given only for firm matches. Not every row has a clone size; where given, it reads once, few, many or a size class.

V	D	J	size	CDR3	DNA
TRBV18	TRBD2	TRBJ2-3	NA	CASSPSSGGLDTQYF	TGTGCCAGCTCGCCGTCTAGCGGGGGTTTGGATACGCAGTATTTT
TRBV28	NA	TRBJ1-4	NA	CALSRSQWGDEKLFF	TGTGCCCTCTCTCGGTCACAATGGGGGGATGAAAAACTGTTTTTT
TRBV11-2	TRBD2	TRBJ2-1	NA	CASSPWTSEYNEQFF	TGTGCCAGCAGCCCCTGGACTAGCGAGTACAATGAGCAGTTCTTC
TRBV3-1/TRBV3-2	NA	TRBJ2-7	few	CASTPGRGAYEQYF	TGTGCCAGCACCCCCGGGAGAGGAGCCTACGAGCAGTACTTC
TRBV18	TRBD1	TRBJ1-2	once	CASSPNRGQGYGYTF	TGTGCCAGCTCACCGAACAGGGGACAGGGGTATGGCTACACCTTC
TRBV28	NA	TRBJ2-7	NA	CASSPDRTLGAYEQYF	TGTGCCAGCAGTCCCGACAGGACCCTGGGAGCCTACGAGCAGTACTTC
TRBV10-1	NA	TRBJ2-2	NA	CASSRTATLTGELFF	TGCGCCAGCAGCCGGACAGCAACCCTCACCGGGGAGCTGTTTTTT
TRBV5-5	NA	TRBJ1-1	NA	CASSWTDNTEAFF	TGTGCCAGCAGCTGGACAGACAACACTGAAGCTTTCTTT
TRBV3-1/TRBV3-2	TRBD2	TRBJ2-1	once	CASSQGGGSYNEQFF	TGTGCCAGCAGCCAGGGCGGGGGGTCCTACAATGAGCAGTTCTTC
TRBV11-2	NA	TRBJ2-7	once	CASSSNAGLYEQYF	TGTGCCAGCAGCTCTAATGCGGGTCTCTACGAGCAGTACTTC
TRBV19	TRBD1	TRBJ1-4	once	CASSTGQGIGEKLFF	TGTGCCAGTAGTACAGGACAGGGCATCGGTGAAAAACTGTTTTTT
TRBV11-2	NA	TRBJ1-2	NA	CASSVGGHLTYGYTF	TGTGCCAGCAGCGTCGGCGGGCATCTCACCTATGGCTACACCTTC
TRBV7-8	TRBD1	TRBJ1-2	NA	CASSPRGHSNYGYTF	TGTGCCAGCAGCCCCAGGGGGCACTCTAACTATGGCTACACCTTC
TRBV2	TRBD2	TRBJ2-1	NA	CASRNLAGGPNEQFF	TGTGCCAGCAGAAACCTAGCGGGGGGGCCTAATGAGCAGTTCTTC
TRBV9	TRBD1	TRBJ1-6	NA	CASSPGTGWNSPLHF	TGTGCCAGCAGCCCAGGGACAGGGTGGAATTCACCCCTCCACTTT
TRBV19	TRBD1	TRBJ2-6	once	CASTGGSGANVLTF	TGTGCCAGTACAGGGGGCTCCGGGGCCAACGTCCTGACTTTC
TRBV7-9	NA	TRBJ2-1	NA	CASSLQSGSVHEQFF	TGTGCCAGCAGCTTGCAGTCCGGGTCAGTCCATGAGCAGTTCTTC
TRBV5-1	NA	TRBJ2-1	NA	CASSLGPPYNEQFF	TGCGCCAGCAGCTTGGGTCCTCCCTACAATGAGCAGTTCTTC
TRBV15	NA	TRBJ2-2	NA	CATSRRVGGASTGELFF	TGTGCCACCAGCAGGAGGGTTGGAGGGGCGAGCACCGGGGAGCTGTTTTTT
TRBV27	NA	TRBJ1-6	NA	CASSMRGGRPYNSPLHF	TGTGCCAGCAGCATGCGGGGGGGCCGCCCCTATAATTCACCCCTCCACTTT
TRBV6-2/TRBV6-3	TRBD1	TRBJ2-1	NA	CASSPDRGSYNEQFF	TGTGCCAGCAGTCCAGACAGGGGGTCCTACAATGAGCAGTTCTTC
TRBV6-1	TRBD1	TRBJ1-1	NA	CASSEQGVDTEAFF	TGTGCCAGCAGTGAACAGGGGGTGGACACTGAAGCTTTCTTT
TRBV27	NA	TRBJ2-1	NA	CASSRPGPSFDEQFF	TGTGCCAGCAGCCGCCCAGGGCCCTCGTTCGATGAGCAGTTCTTC
TRBV5-1	NA	TRBJ2-1	NA	CASSLGGQGGDEQFF	TGCGCCAGCAGCTTGGGTGGACAGGGAGGGGATGAGCAGTTCTTC
TRBV5-1	TRBD1	TRBJ1-4	once	CASSFSGGNEKLFF	TGCGCCAGCAGCTTTTCAGGGGGGAATGAAAAACTGTTTTTT
TRBV29-1	TRBD1	TRBJ1-2	NA	CSVGGSGDRAGINYGYTF	TGCAGCGTTGGAGGGTCGGGGGACAGGGCAGGAATTAACTATGGCTACACCTTC
TRBV11-2	TRBD1	TRBJ1-5	NA	CASSSEGARQPQHF	TGTGCCAGCAGCTCTGAGGGGGCTCGGCAGCCCCAGCATTTT
TRBV5-4	TRBD2	TRBJ2-1	NA	CASSWIAGEQFF	TGTGCCAGCAGCTGGATAGCGGGTGAGCAGTTCTTC
TRBV30	TRBD1	TRBJ1-6	few	CAWSVTGGGRALHF	TGTGCCTGGAGTGTAACAGGAGGGGGCAGGGCCCTCCACTTT
TRBV27	NA	TRBJ2-3	few	CASGDLGAMDTQYF	TGTGCCAGCGGCGACTTGGGGGCGATGGATACGCAGTATTTT
TRBV6-5	TRBD2	TRBJ2-1	once	CASRISGGGVHEQFF	TGTGCCAGCAGAATTAGCGGGGGTGGGGTCCATGAGCAGTTCTTC
TRBV30	TRBD1	TRBJ1-1	NA	CAWGSGTVATVGAGKAFF	TGTGCCTGGGGGTCGGGGACAGTGGCGACAGTGGGCGCAGGAAAAGCTTTCTTT
TRBV6-5	NA	TRBJ1-3	NA	CASSPEAFIRNTIYF	TGTGCCAGCAGCCCCGAAGCTTTCATTAGAAACACCATATATTTT
TRBV7-3	TRBD2	TRBJ2-1	NA	CASSSRGTTLNNEQFF	TGTGCCAGCAGCTCTCGAGGGACTACCTTAAACAATGAGCAGTTCTTC
TRBV5-1	TRBD1	TRBJ1-5	NA	CASSFDPQGSNQPQHF	TGCGCCAGCAGCTTTGACCCACAGGGGTCGAATCAGCCCCAGCATTTT
TRBV7-6	NA	TRBJ2-5	NA	CASSFNSGETQYF	TGTGCCAGCAGCTTTAATTCCGGGGAGACCCAGTACTTC
TRBV27	NA	TRBJ2-7	NA	CASRGGYEQYF	TGTGCCAGCAGAGGGGGCTACGAGCAGTACTTC
TRBV10-1	TRBD1	TRBJ2-3	NA	CASSEGTGVLADTQYF	TGCGCCAGCAGTGAAGGGACAGGGGTTTTAGCGGATACGCAGTATTTT
TRBV28	TRBD1	TRBJ1-2	many	CASSRDRVLGYTF	TGTGCCAGCAGTCGAGACAGGGTCCTTGGCTACACCTTC
TRBV18	TRBD1	TRBJ1-4	NA	CASSLTTGTTNEKLFF	TGTGCCAGCTCACTTACGACAGGGACAACTAATGAAAAACTGTTTTTT
TRBV27	NA	TRBJ2-6	NA	CASSLLSSGANVLTF	TGTGCCAGCAGTTTACTTAGCTCTGGGGCCAACGTCCTGACTTTC
TRBV4-1	TRBD1	TRBJ1-5	few	CASSRDRNSNQPQHF	TGCGCCAGCAGCAGGGACAGAAATAGCAATCAGCCCCAGCATTTT
TRBV27	TRBD1	TRBJ1-2	once	CAAGTETPVGYGYTF	TGTGCCGCCGGGACAGAAACTCCGGTGGGCTATGGCTACACCTTC
TRBV4-3	NA	TRBJ2-7	many	CASSQDTTELTYEQYF	TGCGCCAGCAGCCAAGATACAACAGAACTTACCTACGAGCAGTACTTC